This TCR beta chain was retrieved from a study of molecular identifiers for immune sequencing clone quantification. Whole-study results and caveats: A shared barcode on identical TCR molecules could lead to underestimated sizes for highly expanded clones. Clones that had above 20 RNA copies took up over 98% of effector molecules but under 1% in naive cells.

This clonotype was recorded at least ten times. No antigen is known for it. The naive CD8 libraries originated from between roughly 17,000 and 1,100,000 sorted cells and drew on 10%, 30% or 50% RNA. The use of previously described methods and listed TCR primers produced the bulk TCR libraries. TCRdb re-analysed the PCR reads in MiXCR, keeping a single row per CDR3 protein. The profile shows under 650,000 distinct CDR3 sequences, less than 20% of them singletons. This CDR3 is built from 15 residues. Germline CDR1 is MNHEY and CDR2 is SMNVEV (reference sequence). Trimming took off 5 bases at V and 5 bases at J, with 18 bases between the two ends.

Input material: naive CD8+ T cells from blood, with Jurkat cell RNA spiked in. Subset described: FACS-sorted CD8+CD4-CCR7+CD45RA+ naive T cells. The V call is TRBV27, the J call TRBJ1-1; D call uncertain. The clonotype was recovered from a human donor in good health. Some libraries in this study had Jurkat cell RNA spiked in. The CDR3 loop is CASSPHGGPGTEAFF. The CDR3 DNA follows: TGTGCCAGCAGTCCTCACGGAGGGCCGGGGACTGAAGCTTTCTTT.